This entry lists 4 T cell receptor beta chains sequenced from one sample in a study of identical twins. TCRdb redid the calling of the 5' RACE reads with MiXCR, one entry per CDR3 protein. The table records fewer than 250,000 distinct CDR3 sequences, 6% to 8.5% of them present only once. These same records also appear under a second study, on yellow fever vaccine responses in identical twins.

The sequencing sample was made of CD8+ T cells sorted from blood. Source of these receptors: a woman in her late teens or twenties in good health.

This clonotype appeared many times. This rearrangement joins TRBV13 to TRBJ2-7; D is uncertain. This CDR3 spans 14 amino acids. The V end was cut by 7 bases, the J end by 4 bases, with 17 bases between. The germline V gene encodes CDR1 PRHDT and CDR2 FYEKMQ (reference sequence). The CDR3 loop is CASTSSLEVYEQYF. CDR3 DNA sequence: TGTGCCAGCACCAGTAGTCTAGAGGTTTACGAGCAGTACTTC. Supplemented by reference TRBV13 and TRBJ2-7, the full variable domain reads AAGVIQSPRHLIKEKRETATLKCYPIPRHDTVYWYQQGPGQDPQFLISFYEKMQSDKGSIPDRFSAQQFSDYHSELNMSSLELGDSALYFCASTSSLEVYEQYFGPGTRLTVT.

The chain carries TRBV6-1 and TRBJ2-7; no clear D gene. CDR1 MNHNS and CDR2 SASEGT come from the germline V gene. Trimming shortened V by 5 bases and J by 2 bases, and 19 bases separated the two germline ends. CDR3 length: 16 amino acids. The DNA of the CDR3 is TGTGCCAGCAGTCGCTTTTGGGGTAAAGGAGCCTACGAGCAGTACGTC. Translated, it gives CASSRFWGKGAYEQYV.

In this sample, this clonotype turned up many times. The chain's CDR3 is CATSATGGTYEQYF. The CDR3, as DNA: TGTGCCACCAGTGCGACAGGGGGGACCTACGAGCAGTACTTC. The chain couples TRBV24-1 to TRBJ2-7; 9 positions agree with TRBD1. Germline loops: CDR1 KGHDR, CDR2 SFDVKD. CDR3 size: 14 residues. V shed 5 bases, J shed 2 bases, and the junction held 3 bases outside the gene matches.

This rearrangement joins TRBV3-1 to TRBJ2-1; no reliable D call. The ends were cut back, 0 bases at V and 9 bases at J, with 12 bases in the middle. The CDR3 is made up of 14 amino acids. Germline loops: CDR1 LGHDT, CDR2 YNNKEL (reference sequence). CDR3 protein: CASSQDYQVFEQFF. The CDR3 region has the DNA TGTGCCAGCAGCCAAGATTATCAGGTTTTTGAGCAGTTCTTC.